A selection of T cell receptor beta chains follows, all from one sample in a study of cytomegalovirus exposure and HLA in healthy donors. Repertoires were generated with immunoSEQ multiplex PCR, while TCRdb's copy carries only in-frame clones and drops some. The repertoire consists of approximately 230,000 clones, with roughly 84% occurring once and the leading ten covering about 12%. Sequencing was carried out using PBMCs. The receptors here all came from a man between 18 and 29 years old in good health and CMV-seropositive. Both conserved end residues are trimmed from each CDR3. The D gene is left open where the match is weak.

V gene	J gene	D gene	CDR3 protein
TRBV6-4	TRBJ2-7	NA	ASSEGDTYEQY
TRBV19	TRBJ2-1	NA	ASSIPFGSYNEQF
TRBV6-5	TRBJ2-7	TRBD1	ASSYRQGYEQY
TRBV19	TRBJ1-1	NA	ASSQFLGSGTEAF
TRBV19	TRBJ2-3	NA	ASSMSGADTQY
TRBV9	TRBJ2-7	NA	ASSVAPGTYEQY
TRBV2	TRBJ1-5	NA	ASRKHNKKGSNQPQH
TRBV27	TRBJ2-7	NA	ASSFHGSYEQY
TRBV30	TRBJ2-5	NA	AWSVLGARETQY
TRBV6-5	TRBJ1-5	NA	ASSPRTTRMRPQH
TRBV14	TRBJ1-2	NA	ASSQGSGRGNYGYT
TRBV6-5	TRBJ2-7	NA	ASSYSSSGSYEQY
TRBV11-2	TRBJ2-7	NA	ASSSRPHGFEQY
TRBV27	TRBJ2-1	TRBD2	ASSLSPASGVPYNEQF
TRBV7-8	TRBJ2-1	TRBD2	ASSSRLAGPLSEQF
TRBV6-1	TRBJ1-3	NA	ASSERYTIY
TRBV6-4	TRBJ2-1	TRBD1	ASSARTGVTNEQF
TRBV4-1	TRBJ2-3	NA	ASSQAQTADTQY
TRBV11-1	TRBJ2-7	NA	ASSVGPTYEQY
TRBV28	TRBJ1-2	NA	ASITGSNYGYT
TRBV4-1	TRBJ2-7	NA	ASSLRDTDYEQY
TRBV5-1	TRBJ2-7	NA	ASSLEAIYEQY
TRBV27	TRBJ1-2	TRBD1	ASSLGQGNGYT
TRBV7-7	TRBJ2-2	TRBD2	ASGTSVAGELF
TRBV7-9	TRBJ1-1	NA	ASSLIDTEAF
TRBV6-6	TRBJ2-7	TRBD2	ASRWTSGETYEQY
TRBV5-6	TRBJ1-3	NA	ASSFGSSGNTIY
TRBV6-1	TRBJ1-5	NA	ASRTVGDQPQH
TRBV6-1	TRBJ2-7	NA	ASSEFGGLGSHEQY
TRBV5-1	TRBJ1-1	NA	ASSLNRPNTEAF
TRBV19	TRBJ2-1	NA	ASSLQANEQF
TRBV5-1	TRBJ2-1	NA	ASSLGQSYNEQF